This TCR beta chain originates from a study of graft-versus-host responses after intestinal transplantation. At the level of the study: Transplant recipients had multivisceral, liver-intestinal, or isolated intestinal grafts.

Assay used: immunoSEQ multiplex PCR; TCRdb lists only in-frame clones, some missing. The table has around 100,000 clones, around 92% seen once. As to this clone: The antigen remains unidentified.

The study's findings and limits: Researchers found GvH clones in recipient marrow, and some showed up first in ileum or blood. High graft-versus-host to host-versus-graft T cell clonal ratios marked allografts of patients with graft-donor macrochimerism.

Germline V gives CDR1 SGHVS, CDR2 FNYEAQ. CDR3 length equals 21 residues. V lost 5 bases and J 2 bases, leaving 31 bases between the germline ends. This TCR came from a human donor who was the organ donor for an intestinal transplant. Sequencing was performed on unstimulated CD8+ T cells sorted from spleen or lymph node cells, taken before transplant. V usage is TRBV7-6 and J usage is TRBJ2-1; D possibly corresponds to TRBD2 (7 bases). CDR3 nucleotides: TGTGCCAGCAGCCCAGGGGTGTGGGACTACACACTTGCACAAACCTACAATGAGCAGTTCTTC. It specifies CASSPGVWDYTLAQTYNEQFF.